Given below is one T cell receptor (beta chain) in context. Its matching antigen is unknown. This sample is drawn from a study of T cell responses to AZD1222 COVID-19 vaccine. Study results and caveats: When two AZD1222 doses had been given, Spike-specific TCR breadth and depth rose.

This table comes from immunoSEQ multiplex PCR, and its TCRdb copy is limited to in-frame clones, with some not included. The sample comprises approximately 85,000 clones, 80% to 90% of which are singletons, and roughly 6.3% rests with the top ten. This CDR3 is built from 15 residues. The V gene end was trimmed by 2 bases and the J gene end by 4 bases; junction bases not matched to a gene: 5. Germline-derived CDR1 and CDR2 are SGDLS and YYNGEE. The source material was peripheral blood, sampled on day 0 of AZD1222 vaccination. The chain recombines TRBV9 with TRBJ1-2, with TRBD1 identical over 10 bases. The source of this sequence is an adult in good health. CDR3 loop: CASSVQTGGSYGYTF. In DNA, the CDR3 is TGTGCCAGCAGCGTTCAGACAGGGGGCAGCTATGGCTACACCTTC.